This T cell receptor (beta chain) is from a study of a mutant IDH1 vaccine in newly diagnosed glioma. For the study at large: Patients got their first vaccination 4-6 weeks after radiotherapy alone, or with temozolomide cycles. Study-level findings and limits: Of all patients, roughly 93% showed vaccine-induced immune responses.

Sequencing was performed with immunoSEQ multiplex PCR; in TCRdb, only in-frame clones are kept and a portion is missing. The table shows roughly 29,000 clones, with approximately 84% occurring only once. As regards this clone: The antigen is undetermined.

Indicated time point: week 23, last vaccination. Alongside topical imiquimod, each dose of vaccine comprised 300 ug of mutant IDH1 20-mer peptide. The donors' diagnosis was new WHO grade 3 or 4 astrocytoma that was IDH1-mutant and ATRX-lost. The V and J ends lost 1 base and 0 bases respectively, with 9 bases between them. Germline CDR1 is SEHNR and CDR2 is FQNEAQ (reference sequence). The CDR3 length is 15 residues. The chain couples TRBV7-9 to TRBJ1-1, with a tentative D call TRBD1 (5 bases). The starting material was PBMCs, obtained from a glioma patient whose treatment included an IDH1 peptide vaccine. The sequence came from a woman between 18 and 30 years old with glioma. The chain's CDR3 is CASSLGGRMNTEAFF. CDR3 DNA: TGTGCCAGCAGCTTAGGGGGCAGGATGAACACTGAAGCTTTCTTT.